This T cell receptor beta chain was recovered during a study of T-cell memory formation after mild COVID-19. Study at large: In these data, TCR clusters were largely donor specific.

Regarding the study as a whole: Later expanders leaned CD4+, whereas day 15 to 85 contracting clones were balanced CD4/CD8. There was no confirmation that second-wave clones peaking on day 37 were SARS-CoV-2 specific. CD8+ contracting clones occupied EMRA, while CD4+ ones occupied mainly CM and EM.

Unmatched junction bases numbered 5, after V lost 6 bases and J lost 4 bases. The length of the CDR3 is 14 residues. CDR1 LNHDA and CDR2 SQIVND come from the germline V gene (reference sequence). TCRdb analysed the 5' RACE reads with MiXCR anew, one entry per CDR3 protein. The table lists 45,000 to 65,000 distinct CDR3 sequences, 9% to 9.5% of them singletons. A few counts support this clonotype. Its target is not known. The TCR comes from a man between 18 and 35 years old who had mild COVID-19 (a few samples of this study predate the infection). Cell type and time point are not known. Sequencing input: PBMCs or a T cell subset sorted from them (not recorded which). This chain links TRBV19 with TRBJ2-3; the match to TRBD2 covers 9 bases. This chain's CDR3 is CASRSLAGSDTQYF. The CDR3, as DNA: TGTGCCAGTAGATCCCTAGCGGGGTCAGATACGCAGTATTTT. The full variable domain, in which reference TRBV19 and TRBJ2-3 provide the parts outside the CDR3, is DGGITQSPKYLFRKEGQNVTLSCEQNLNHDAMYWYRQDPGQGLRLIYYSQIVNDFQKGDIAEGYSVSREKKESFPLTVTSAQKNPTAFYLCASRSLAGSDTQYFGPGTRLTVL.